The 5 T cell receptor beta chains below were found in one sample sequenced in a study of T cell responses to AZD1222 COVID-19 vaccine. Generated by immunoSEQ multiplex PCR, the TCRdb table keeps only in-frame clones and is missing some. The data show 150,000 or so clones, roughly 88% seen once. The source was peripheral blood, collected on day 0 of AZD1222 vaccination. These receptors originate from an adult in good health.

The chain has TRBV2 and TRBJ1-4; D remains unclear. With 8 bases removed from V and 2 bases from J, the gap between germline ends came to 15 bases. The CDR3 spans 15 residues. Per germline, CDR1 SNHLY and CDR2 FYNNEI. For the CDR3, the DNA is TGTGCCAGCGGGGAGTTGGGGTTCACTAATGAAAAACTGTTTTTT. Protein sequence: CASGELGFTNEKLFF.

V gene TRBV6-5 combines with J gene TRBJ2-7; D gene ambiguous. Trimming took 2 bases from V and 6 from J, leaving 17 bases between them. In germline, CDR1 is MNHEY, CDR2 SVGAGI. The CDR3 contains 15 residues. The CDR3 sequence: CASSYDAERQAEQYF. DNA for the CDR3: TGTGCCAGCAGTTACGATGCGGAACGGCAGGCCGAGCAGTACTTC.

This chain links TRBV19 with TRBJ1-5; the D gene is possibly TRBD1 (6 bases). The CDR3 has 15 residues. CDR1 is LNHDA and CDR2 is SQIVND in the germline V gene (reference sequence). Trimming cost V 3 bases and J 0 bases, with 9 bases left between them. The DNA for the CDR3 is TGTGCCAGTAGTATGAGGGGGGCTAGCAATCAGCCCCAGCATTTT. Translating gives CASSMRGASNQPQHF.

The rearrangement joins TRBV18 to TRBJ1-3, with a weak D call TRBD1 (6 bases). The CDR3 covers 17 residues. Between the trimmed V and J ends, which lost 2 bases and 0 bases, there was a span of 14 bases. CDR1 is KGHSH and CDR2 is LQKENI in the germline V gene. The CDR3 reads CASSPTTGRPSGNTIYF. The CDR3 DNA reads TGTGCCAGCTCACCAACAACAGGGAGGCCCTCTGGAAACACCATATATTTT.

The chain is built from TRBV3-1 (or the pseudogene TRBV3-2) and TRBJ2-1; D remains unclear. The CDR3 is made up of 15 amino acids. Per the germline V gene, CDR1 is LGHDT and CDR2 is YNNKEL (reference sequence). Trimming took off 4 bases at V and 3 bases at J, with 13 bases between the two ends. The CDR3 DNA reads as TGTGCCAGCAGCCCGTTCAGTCAGTTCTACAATGAGCAGTTCTTC. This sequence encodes CASSPFSQFYNEQFF.